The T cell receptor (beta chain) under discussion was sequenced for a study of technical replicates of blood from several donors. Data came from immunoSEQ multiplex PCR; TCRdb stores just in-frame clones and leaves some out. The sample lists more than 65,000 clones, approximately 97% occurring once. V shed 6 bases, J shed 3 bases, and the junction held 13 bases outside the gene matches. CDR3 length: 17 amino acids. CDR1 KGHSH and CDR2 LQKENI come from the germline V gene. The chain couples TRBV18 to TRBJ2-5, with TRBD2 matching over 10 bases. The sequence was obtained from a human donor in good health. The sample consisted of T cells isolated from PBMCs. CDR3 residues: CASSGDKSGTSEETQYF. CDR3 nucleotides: TGTGCCAGCTCCGGGGACAAGTCCGGGACTAGCGAAGAGACCCAGTACTTC.